These 28 T cell receptor beta chains share one sample of origin, sequenced in a study of blood T cell repertoires in COVID-19. Here immunoSEQ multiplex PCR was the method, and the copy in TCRdb shows in-frame clones only, minus some. The data show hundreds of thousands of clones, 75% to 90% seen once. Sequenced material: PBMCs or T cells enriched from blood (not recorded which). The receptors were gathered from a man aged 25-40 years who had recovered from COVID-19.

The gene calls are TRBV30 and TRBJ2-7; 10 bases line up with TRBD1. The CDR3 spans 15 residues. Germline V gene lookup returns CDR1 GTSNPN and CDR2 SVGIG (reference sequence). With V trimmed by 2 bases and J by 3 bases, 7 bases remained unmatched. DNA for the CDR3: TGTGCCTGGAGTTGGTTAGACAGGGGGCACTACGAGCAGTACTTC. Translation: CAWSWLDRGHYEQYF.

The table lists this clone with a count of one. The rearrangement links TRBV11-3 to TRBJ1-6; D perhaps matches TRBD1 (5 bases). Per germline, CDR1 SGHNT and CDR2 YENEEA. This CDR3 comprises 14 residues. Trimming took off 5 bases at V and 7 bases at J, with 12 bases between the two ends. This CDR3 is CASSKDSLNSPLHF. Written as DNA, the CDR3 is TGTGCCAGCAGCAAAGACAGCTTGAATTCACCCCTCCACTTT.

The chain is built from TRBV5-6 and TRBJ2-3; 14 bases match TRBD2. Trimming at V came to 5 bases and at J to 6 bases, leaving 8 bases not matched to a gene. CDR1 SGHDT and CDR2 YYEEEE come from the germline V gene. The CDR3 totals 16 residues. This chain's CDR3 is CASRLGTSGSWDTQYF. The CDR3 DNA sequence: TGTGCCAGCAGATTAGGGACTAGCGGGAGCTGGGATACGCAGTATTTT.

This chain joins TRBV7-9 and TRBJ1-3; the D is unclear. The V gene's germline CDR1 is SEHNR and CDR2 FQNEAQ (reference sequence). V was cut by 1 base and J by 4 bases, with 11 bases left in between. The CDR3 is 15 amino acids. CDR3 sequence reads: CASSLVGILGNTIYF. The CDR3 DNA reads as TGTGCCAGCAGCTTAGTTGGCATCTTAGGAAACACCATATATTTT.

The chain combines TRBV6-5 with TRBJ1-2, with 9 bases aligning to TRBD1. The CDR3 extends over 15 amino acids. CDR1 is MNHEY, CDR2 SVGAGI, per germline. J lost 0 bases, V lost 6 bases, and 5 bases had no gene match. CDR3 sequence reads: CASRSQGAANYGYTF. The DNA of the CDR3 is TGTGCCAGCAGGTCACAGGGGGCGGCTAACTATGGCTACACCTTC.

V gene TRBV10-3 combines with J gene TRBJ2-5, with 8 bases that match TRBD1. With V trimmed by 9 bases and J by 2 bases, 2 bases remained unmatched. The CDR3 is made up of 12 amino acids. Germline V gene sequence: CDR1 ENHRY, CDR2 SYGVKD. CDR3 in amino acids: CAIGQGQETQYF. CDR3 nucleotides: TGTGCCATTGGACAGGGTCAAGAGACCCAGTACTTC.

This chain connects TRBV11-2 to TRBJ1-2, with 9 bases aligning to TRBD1. This CDR3 has 14 residues. J lost 4 bases, V lost 5 bases, and 5 bases had no gene match. Looked up from germline, CDR1 is SGHAT and CDR2 is FQNNGV. The CDR3 is CASSKGQGRYGYTF. The DNA of the CDR3 is TGTGCCAGCAGCAAGGGACAGGGTCGCTATGGCTACACCTTC.

The rearrangement joins TRBV21-1 to TRBJ2-7; no DNA check was done on the table's D call, TRBD1. TRBV21-1 is noted as a pseudogene. The CDR3 runs to 23 residues. The CDR3 sequence: CASNKSLIQVRQGAQEGCYEQYF. The CDR3, as DNA: TGTGCCAGCAACAAATCCCTTATTCAGGTCCGACAGGGGGCCCAAGAGGGATGTTACGAGCAGTACTTC.

The V gene is TRBV27, the J gene TRBJ1-4; a possible D gene is TRBD1 (6 bases). The CDR3 sequence is 14 residues long. Trimming took 2 bases from V and 8 from J, leaving 12 bases between them. Germline V lookup: CDR1 MNHEY, CDR2 SMNVEV (reference sequence). The CDR3 region is CASSLMAGGEKLFF. Written as DNA, the CDR3 is TGTGCCAGCAGTTTAATGGCGGGGGGCGAAAAACTGTTTTTT.

The rearrangement links TRBV5-1 to TRBJ1-1; the D gene is possibly TRBD1 (6 bases). The CDR3 runs to 15 residues. With 2 bases removed from V and 3 bases from J, the gap between germline ends came to 14 bases. Germline V gives CDR1 SGHRS, CDR2 YFSETQ. The DNA of the CDR3 is TGCGCCAGCAGCTTACACAGGGAGGGGGACACTGAAGCTTTCTTT. Its translation: CASSLHREGDTEAFF.

This chain links TRBV9 with TRBJ2-6; no firm D call. This CDR3 has 17 residues. CDR1 is SGDLS, CDR2 YYNGEE, per germline. The V gene lost 1 base and the J gene lost 0 bases, with 11 bases spanning the gap. CDR3 sequence reads: CASSVFPRPSGANVLTF. DNA for the CDR3: TGTGCCAGCAGCGTATTCCCGCGTCCCTCTGGGGCCAACGTCCTGACTTTC.

J is TRBJ1-2 and V is TRBV27, with D maybe TRBD1 (5 bases). This CDR3 comprises 12 residues. From germline, CDR1 is MNHEY and CDR2 SMNVEV (reference sequence). V was shortened by 6 bases and J by 5 bases, with 10 bases between the two germline ends. The CDR3 spells CASSPQGYGYTF. For the CDR3, the DNA is TGTGCCAGCAGCCCCCAGGGTTATGGCTACACCTTC.

The chain uses TRBV6-5 and TRBJ2-7, with D perhaps matching TRBD2 (5 bases). Germline V lookup: CDR1 MNHEY, CDR2 SVGAGI. This CDR3 comprises 14 residues. The V gene lost 6 bases and the J gene lost 2 bases, with 14 bases spanning the gap. The CDR3 coding sequence is TGTGCCAGCAGCGGAGGACGGGGAGCCTACGAGCAGTACTTC. Its translation is CASSGGRGAYEQYF.

This chain uses TRBV29-1 with TRBJ2-7; D unresolved. Germline loops: CDR1 SQVTM, CDR2 ANQGSEA. Trimming cost V 0 bases and J 1 base, with 7 bases left between them. This CDR3 has 13 amino acids. The CDR3 loop reads CSVEDDMSYEQYF. The CDR3, as DNA: TGCAGCGTTGAAGATGACATGTCCTACGAGCAGTACTTC.

The rearrangement uses TRBV21-1 and TRBJ2-5; the D call of TRBD1 is as the table states it, not checked on the DNA. TRBV21-1 is designated a pseudogene. The CDR3 runs 14 residues. This CDR3 reads CAIPTGGDQETQYF. In nucleotides, the CDR3 is TGTGCCATTCCGACAGGGGGAGATCAAGAGACCCAGTACTTC.

J is TRBJ1-3 and V is TRBV24-1; unclear D gene. There are 14 residues in the CDR3. Germline CDR1 and CDR2: KGHDR and SFDVKD. The germline V and J ends were trimmed by 3 bases and 1 base, with 6 bases remaining between them. The CDR3 spells CATSDPRSGNTIYF. In DNA form, the CDR3 reads TGTGCCACCAGTGATCCACGGTCTGGAAACACCATATATTTT.

CDR3 sequence reads: CSVQGAPSGNTIYF. The CDR3 DNA follows: TGCAGCGTACAGGGGGCTCCCTCTGGAAACACCATATATTTT. The chain recombines TRBV29-1 with TRBJ1-3; 9 positions agree with TRBD1. The germline gives CDR1 SQVTM, CDR2 ANQGSEA. The CDR3 contains 14 residues. The V gene end was trimmed by 6 bases and the J gene end by 0 bases; junction bases not matched to a gene: 3.

V is TRBV2 and J is TRBJ1-5; TRBD1 is a possible D gene (5 bases). The CDR3 covers 13 residues. Trimming pared 6 bases from V and 6 bases from J, leaving 12 bases between. Germline CDR1 SNHLY, CDR2 FYNNEI. The CDR3 is CASRVGEIQPQHF. In DNA form, the CDR3 reads TGTGCCAGCAGGGTAGGGGAAATTCAGCCCCAGCATTTT.

About this clone itself: One junction end does not reproduce the germline sequence, and a read error may be involved. J is TRBJ1-6 and V is TRBV27; possibly TRBD1 for D (5 bases). CDR3 size: 19 residues. Germline V CDR1 and CDR2: MNHEY, SMNVEV (reference sequence). The CDR3 DNA is TGTGCCACCAGTCCAAGAGGCCAGGGCCATGGGTCCTATAATTCACCCCTCCACTTT. Translating it yields CATSPRGQGHGSYNSPLHF.

The chain has TRBV7-9 and TRBJ1-1; the D is unclear. The CDR3 spans 15 residues. The germline CDR1 and CDR2 sequences are SEHNR and FQNEAQ (reference sequence). Trimming left V 5 bases short and J 3 bases short, with 16 bases between. CDR3 DNA: TGTGCCAGCAGCCCCTCGGTCCCGGTGGACACTGAAGCTTTCTTT. Its translation: CASSPSVPVDTEAFF.

The chain couples TRBV19 to TRBJ1-2; D possibly corresponds to TRBD1 (6 bases). CDR1 is LNHDA and CDR2 is SQIVND in the germline V gene (reference sequence). V was pared by 5 bases and J by 8 bases, with 15 bases between. The CDR3 has 13 residues. The CDR3 coding sequence is TGTGCCAGTAGTCCAGGACAGAGTTACGGCTACACCTTC. Its translation is CASSPGQSYGYTF. Drawing the rest from reference TRBV19 and TRBJ1-2, the complete variable domain is DGGITQSPKYLFRKEGQNVTLSCEQNLNHDAMYWYRQDPGQGLRLIYYSQIVNDFQKGDIAEGYSVSREKKESFPLTVTSAQKNPTAFYLCASSPGQSYGYTFGSGTRLTVV.

A note on this clone: Other nucleotide sequences from this sample produce the same CDR3. This chain uses TRBV5-1 with TRBJ2-5; 11 nucleotides agree with TRBD2. The CDR3 has 16 amino acids. CDR1 and CDR2 (germline): SGHRS, YFSETQ. Trimming removed 4 bases from V and 1 base from J; junction bases left unmatched: 6. DNA for the CDR3: TGCGCCAGCAGCCTCGGTCTAGCGGGAGGCCAAGAGACCCAGTACTTC. It is translated as CASSLGLAGGQETQYF.

This clone was observed a handful of times. The V and J genes are TRBV9 and TRBJ2-7; 11 nucleotides align to TRBD1. CDR3 length equals 14 residues. V shed 4 bases, J shed 3 bases, and the junction held 3 bases outside the gene matches. The V gene's germline CDR1 is SGDLS and CDR2 YYNGEE. This CDR3 reads CASSTGTGGYEQYF. The CDR3 coding sequence is TGTGCCAGCAGCACCGGGACAGGGGGCTACGAGCAGTACTTC.

The chain couples TRBV16 to TRBJ1-2, with D uncertain. The V gene's germline CDR1 is KGHSY and CDR2 FQNENV. The CDR3 spans 15 residues. Trimming cost V 2 bases and J 5 bases, with 15 bases left between them. CDR3 loop: CASSQESSVMYGYTF. As DNA, the CDR3 is TGTGCCAGCAGCCAAGAATCGTCAGTTATGTATGGCTACACCTTC.

CDR3 sequence (DNA): TGTGCCAGCAGTTCGGGACTACATAATGAGCAGTTCTTC. As protein: CASSSGLHNEQFF. The J gene is TRBJ2-1, the V gene TRBV28; 7 bases agree with TRBD2. In germline, CDR1 is MDHEN, CDR2 SYDVKM. J was trimmed by 7 bases and V by 4 bases; bases with no gene match: 4. The CDR3 length is 13 residues.

This clone has a single count. V and J are TRBV19 and TRBJ1-1; D may be TRBD1 (5 bases). V was shortened by 3 bases and J by 2 bases, with 13 bases between the two germline ends. Per germline, CDR1 LNHDA and CDR2 SQIVND (reference sequence). The CDR3 is made up of 15 amino acids. CDR3 sequence: CASSIRRGGNTEAFF. The CDR3 bases are TGTGCCAGTAGTATCCGTAGGGGAGGAAACACTGAAGCTTTCTTT.

This chain joins TRBV6-6 and TRBJ1-2; 11 bases are shared with TRBD1. The V segment lost 2 bases and the J segment 3 bases; nucleotides outside the gene matches: 2. Germline V lookup: CDR1 MNHNY, CDR2 SVGAGI (reference sequence). The CDR3 extends over 15 amino acids. The CDR3 nucleotides read TGTGCCAGCAGTTACCGGACAGGGGGCGACTATGGCTACACCTTC. This gives the protein CASSYRTGGDYGYTF.

The V gene is TRBV24-1, the J gene TRBJ1-1, with TRBD1 matching 9 bases. Germline CDR1 is KGHDR and CDR2 is SFDVKD. CDR3 length: 14 residues. V lost 8 bases and J lost 2; bases outside the gene matches: 5. The chain's CDR3 is CATKPGQGNTEAFF. Here the CDR3 DNA reads TGTGCCACCAAACCGGGACAGGGCAACACTGAAGCTTTCTTT.